The clone carrying this T cell receptor (beta chain) was found many times. The CDR3 runs 15 residues. Per germline, CDR1 SGHRS and CDR2 YFSETQ. V lost 3 bases to trimming and J lost 5 bases; unmatched junction nucleotides: 6. Unique molecular identifiers were built into the TCRbeta library. Each CDR3 protein gets one entry after TCRdb re-called the PCR reads with MiXCR. This table has hundreds of thousands of distinct CDR3 sequences, 16% appearing once. These data belong to a study of T-cell reconstitution after alpha-beta-depleted transplantation in children. Sequenced here: PBMCs from the stem cell graft donor, sampled from the stem cell graft. The TCR was taken from a human donor who donated a stem cell graft to a child with acute myeloid leukemia. The rearrangement links TRBV5-1 to TRBJ2-7, with 12 bases fitting TRBD1. In DNA, the CDR3 is TGCGCCAGCAGCTCTACGGGACAGGGGGCTCACGAGCAGTACTTC. Protein product: CASSSTGQGAHEQYF.